This T cell receptor beta chain was sequenced during a study of identical twins. General observations from the study: Analyses of zero insertions could be partly confounded by invariant MAIT and iNKT cells. Shared out-of-frame alpha sequences (those common to twins) showed excess low generation probability.

V was pared by 7 bases and J by 5 bases, with 11 bases between. The V gene's germline CDR1 is MDHEN and CDR2 SYDVKM. The CDR3 loop spans 12 amino acids. Many counts were recorded for this clonotype. The antigen is not known. TCRdb reanalysed the 5' RACE reads using MiXCR and keeps one entry per CDR3 protein. In the table there are 700,000 or so distinct CDR3 sequences, over 8.5% of which are singletons. This sample was shared with a second study, whose subject was yellow fever vaccine responses in identical twins.

The source material was PBMCs. The sequence came from a woman aged 18-29 years in good health. This chain links TRBV28 with TRBJ2-5; tentatively, D is TRBD2 (5 bases). The CDR3 nucleotides read TGTGCCAGCACCCCAAGAGGGGAGACCCAGTACTTC. Amino acids: CASTPRGETQYF.